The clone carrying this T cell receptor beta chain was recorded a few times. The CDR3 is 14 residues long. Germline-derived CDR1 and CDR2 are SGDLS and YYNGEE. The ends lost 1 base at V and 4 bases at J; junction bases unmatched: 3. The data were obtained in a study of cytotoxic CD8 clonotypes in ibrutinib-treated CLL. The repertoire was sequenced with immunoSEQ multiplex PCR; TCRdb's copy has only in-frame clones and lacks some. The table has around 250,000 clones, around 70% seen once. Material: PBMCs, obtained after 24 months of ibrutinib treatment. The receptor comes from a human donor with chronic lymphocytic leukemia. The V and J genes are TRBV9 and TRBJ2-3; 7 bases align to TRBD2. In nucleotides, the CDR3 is TGTGCCAGCAGCGTAAGTCTAGCGGCAGATACGCAGTATTTT. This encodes CASSVSLAADTQYF.